The 8 T cell receptor beta chains given below trace back to one sample, sequenced in a study of patients and donors after allogeneic stem cell transplantation. Each CDR3 protein gets one entry after TCRdb re-called the RT-PCR reads with MiXCR. The sample yields 80,000 to 90,000 distinct CDR3 sequences, about 44% seen once. Sequenced input: blood, either unsorted or a sorted T cell fraction (not recorded which). Receptors originate from a human donor who was either an allogeneic HSCT recipient or a stem cell or donor lymphocyte infusion donor (not recorded which). It is not recorded whose cells these are; they may come from a transplant donor.

This chain links TRBV9 with TRBJ1-2; D may be TRBD1 (6 bases). The CDR3 contains 13 residues. Germline V gene lookup returns CDR1 SGDLS and CDR2 YYNGEE. V lost 5 bases to trimming and J lost 5 bases, with 13 bases between them. CDR3 sequence (DNA): TGTGCCAGCAGAGATCTCACAGGGTATGGCTACACCTTC. Translated: CASRDLTGYGYTF. Full variable domain (missing parts from reference TRBV9 and TRBJ1-2): DSGVTQTPKHLITATGQRVTLRCSPRSGDLSVYWYQQSLDQGLQFLIQYYNGEERAKGNILERFSAQQFPDLHSELNLSSLELGDSALYFCASRDLTGYGYTFGSGTRLTVV.

V is TRBV28 and J is TRBJ1-1; 7 bases are shared with TRBD1. Germline V CDR1 and CDR2: MDHEN, SYDVKM. J lost 1 base, V lost 6 bases, and 5 bases had no gene match. The CDR3 covers 14 residues. CDR3 sequence reads: CASSLTGENTEAFF. CDR3 coding DNA: TGTGCCAGCAGCCTTACAGGGGAGAACACTGAAGCTTTCTTT.

This rearrangement joins TRBV7-9 to TRBJ2-1, with 12 bases lining up with TRBD2. V was pared by 1 base and J by 5 bases, with 12 bases of the junction left unmatched. This CDR3 contains 19 residues. Germline V gene data show CDR1 as SEHNR and CDR2 as FQNEAQ (reference sequence). The CDR3 sequence: CASSLGAQRTSGKNNEQFF. In nucleotides, the CDR3 is TGTGCCAGCAGCTTAGGGGCACAGAGGACTAGCGGGAAAAACAATGAGCAGTTCTTC.

This chain connects TRBV10-2 to TRBJ1-2; D gene uncertain. This CDR3 spans 15 amino acids. Germline CDR1 reads WSHSY; CDR2 reads SAAADI. V was trimmed by 4 bases and J by 2 bases, leaving 14 bases between them. DNA for the CDR3: TGCGCCAGCAGTGTTCTCACGGGCCGGAACTATGGCTACACCTTC. The encoded protein is CASSVLTGRNYGYTF.

This clonotype has just one count. This chain joins TRBV12-3 or TRBV12-4 and TRBJ2-1; 8 nucleotides match TRBD1. V lost 8 bases to trimming and J lost 3 bases; unmatched junction nucleotides: 15. The CDR3 loop spans 17 amino acids. In DNA form, the CDR3 reads TGTGCCAGCCGAGAATTACGGACAGGGATAAACTACAATGAGCAGTTCTTC. This sequence encodes CASRELRTGINYNEQFF.

The gene calls are TRBV5-1 and TRBJ1-4, with 7 bases aligning to TRBD1. Germline V gene lookup returns CDR1 SGHRS and CDR2 YFSETQ. J gave up 6 bases and V 4 bases, and 9 bases lay outside the gene matches. The CDR3 length is 15 residues. In DNA, the CDR3 is TGCGCCAGCAGCGGACGCCCAAGGGGGCATGAAAAACTGTTTTTT. Residues: CASSGRPRGHEKLFF.

This sequence joins TRBV7-2 and TRBJ1-1, with 7 bases that match TRBD1. V lost 4 bases and J lost 6; bases outside the gene matches: 5. The CDR3 runs 13 residues. Germline V gene lookup returns CDR1 SGHTA and CDR2 FQGNSA. Here the CDR3 reads CASSSGRGAEAFF. The CDR3 coding sequence is TGTGCCAGCAGCTCGGGCAGGGGGGCTGAAGCTTTCTTT.

This clonotype was detected only a few times. At one of its ends the junction is not consistent with the germline gene, which may arise from a read error. The chain links TRBV3-1 to TRBJ1-2; possibly TRBD1 for D (5 bases). Looked up from germline, CDR1 is LGHDT and CDR2 is YNNKEL (reference sequence). This CDR3 spans 11 amino acids. The CDR3 loop is CASSQGAGLSF. The CDR3 DNA is TGTGCCAGCAGCCAAGGGGCGGGACTTTCCTTC.